One sample yielded the 30 T cell receptor beta chains listed below, sequenced in a study of blood T cell repertoires in COVID-19. Measured with immunoSEQ multiplex PCR; TCRdb has only the in-frame clones, and not every one. The top ten clones hold over 1.5% of a sample with 200,000 to 250,000 clones, about 93% of them seen once. Sequencing was performed on PBMCs or T cells enriched from blood (not recorded which). The source of these receptors is a woman under 30 who had recovered from COVID-19.

V and J are TRBV9 and TRBJ2-7, with 9 nucleotides matching TRBD1. Germline CDR1 reads SGDLS; CDR2 reads YYNGEE. The CDR3 sequence is 16 residues long. The V and J ends lost 4 bases and 0 bases, in that order; junction bases with no gene match: 8. CDR3 nucleotide sequence: TGTGCCAGCAGCACACAACCGGGACAGGGCTCCTACGAGCAGTACTTC. Encoded protein: CASSTQPGQGSYEQYF. Full variable domain (remainder filled in from reference TRBV9 and TRBJ2-7): DSGVTQTPKHLITATGQRVTLRCSPRSGDLSVYWYQQSLDQGLQFLIQYYNGEERAKGNILERFSAQQFPDLHSELNLSSLELGDSALYFCASSTQPGQGSYEQYFGPGTRLTVT.

The CDR3 sequence is CAISEPQSGQVSYEQYF. CDR3 nucleotide sequence: TGTGCCATCAGTGAGCCTCAATCGGGACAGGTCTCCTACGAGCAGTACTTC. The J gene is TRBJ2-7, the V gene TRBV10-3, with TRBD1 identical over 8 bases. The CDR3 contains 17 residues. V lost 2 bases to trimming and J lost 0 bases; unmatched junction nucleotides: 9. CDR1 and CDR2 from the germline V gene are ENHRY and SYGVKD.

This chain joins TRBV4-2 and TRBJ1-1; D is unclear. The germline gives CDR1 LGHNA, CDR2 YNFKEQ. Trimming took off 1 base at V and 7 bases at J, with 16 bases between the two ends. CDR3 length equals 15 residues. CDR3: CASSQGSGSVIEAFF. In nucleotides, the CDR3 is TGTGCCAGCAGCCAAGGGTCGGGTTCGGTGATTGAAGCTTTCTTT.

Points on this clone: Relative to the germline gene, one junction end is altered; a read error may explain this. This chain links TRBV10-3 with TRBJ1-5; 10 bases are a match to TRBD1. Germline CDR1 and CDR2: ENHRY and SYGVKD. The CDR3 consists of 14 residues. The CDR3 nucleotides read TGTGCCATCAGGGGACAGGGGTCGGGTCAGTCCCAGCATTTT. The encoded protein is CAIRGQGSGQSQHF.

The J gene is TRBJ1-3, the V gene TRBV19; D is possibly TRBD1 (6 bases). This CDR3 region has 14 residues. The germline V and J ends were trimmed by 7 bases and 0 bases, with 10 bases remaining between them. CDR1 is LNHDA, CDR2 SQIVND, per germline (reference sequence). CDR3 bases: TGTGCCAGTAATCCGGACAGCTCTGGAAACACCATATATTTT. Its translation is CASNPDSSGNTIYF. Combining the CDR3 with reference TRBV19 and TRBJ1-3 gives the whole variable domain DGGITQSPKYLFRKEGQNVTLSCEQNLNHDAMYWYRQDPGQGLRLIYYSQIVNDFQKGDIAEGYSVSREKKESFPLTVTSAQKNPTAFYLCASNPDSSGNTIYFGEGSWLTVV.

The chain combines TRBV28 with TRBJ1-2; 7 positions agree with TRBD1. The V gene's germline CDR1 is MDHEN and CDR2 SYDVKM. This CDR3 has 15 residues. V trimming: 6 bases; J trimming: 5 bases; junction bases outside the gene matches: 12. CDR3 sequence: CASSLVDRSLYGYTF. CDR3 nucleotide sequence: TGTGCCAGCAGCCTTGTGGACAGGAGCCTATATGGCTACACCTTC.

This chain joins TRBV18 and TRBJ1-2; D uncertain. The V gene's germline CDR1 is KGHSH and CDR2 LQKENI. V shed 3 bases and J shed 4 bases, with 9 bases lying between them. This CDR3 region has 13 residues. CDR3 region: CASSPGGVYGYTF. In DNA, the CDR3 is TGTGCCAGCTCACCGGGAGGAGTCTATGGCTACACCTTC.

This clone appeared once. The chain is built from TRBV27 and TRBJ2-7, with 9 bases identical to TRBD2. This CDR3 is built from 15 residues. Germline V lookup: CDR1 MNHEY, CDR2 SMNVEV (reference sequence). J lost 3 bases, V lost 4 bases, and 7 bases had no gene match. The CDR3 coding sequence is TGTGCCAGCAGTTCCATAGCGGGAGAGCGCTACGAGCAGTACTTC. Translation: CASSSIAGERYEQYF.

CDR3 nucleotide sequence: TGTGCCAGCAGCCAAGGAGCCTCCGACACTGAAGCTTTCTTT. It is translated as CASSQGASDTEAFF. The chain combines TRBV3-1 (or the pseudogene TRBV3-2) with TRBJ1-1, with no clear D. The germline gives CDR1 LGHDT, CDR2 YNNKEL (reference sequence). This CDR3 comprises 14 residues. Trimming cost V 1 base and J 3 bases, with 9 bases left between them.

The chain joins TRBV7-2 to TRBJ1-1; D unresolved. In germline, CDR1 is SGHTA, CDR2 FQGNSA. The CDR3 has 15 residues. V gave up 3 bases and J gave up 0 bases, with 11 bases separating them. CDR3 bases: TGTGCCAGCAGCTTTCAGGTCGGATTGAACACTGAAGCTTTCTTT. Its translation: CASSFQVGLNTEAFF. Looking up the rest from reference TRBV7-2 and TRBJ1-1 gives the full variable domain: GAGVSQSPSNKVTEKGKDVELRCDPISGHTALYWYRQSLGQGLEFLIYFQGNSAPDKSGLPSDRFSAERTGGSVSTLTIQRTQQEDSAVYLCASSFQVGLNTEAFFGQGTRLTVV.

CDR3 sequence: CASSFGSSGSNEQFF. CDR3 in DNA: TGTGCCAGCAGCTTCGGGTCTAGCGGGAGTAATGAGCAGTTCTTC. This chain connects TRBV7-3 to TRBJ2-1, with 10 bases that match TRBD2. The CDR3 contains 15 residues. Germline V lookup: CDR1 SGHTA, CDR2 FQGTGA. Trimming removed 3 bases from V and 7 bases from J; junction bases left unmatched: 6.

The rearrangement links TRBV6-6 to TRBJ1-4; maybe TRBD1 (5 bases). From germline, CDR1 is MNHNY and CDR2 SVGAGI (reference sequence). Trimming cost V 6 bases and J 8 bases, with 16 bases left between them. This CDR3 has 14 residues. Written as DNA, the CDR3 is TGTGCCAGCAGGCCGCGGGGAGGGGTGGAAAAACTGTTTTTT. As protein: CASRPRGGVEKLFF.

The V gene is TRBV15, the J gene TRBJ2-2; 9 bases line up with TRBD1. The CDR3 is made up of 15 amino acids. The V gene's germline CDR1 is LNHNV and CDR2 YYDKDF (reference sequence). Unmatched junction bases numbered 9, after V lost 5 bases and J lost 8 bases. The CDR3 sequence is CATSYRTGAQGELFF. CDR3 in DNA: TGTGCCACCAGCTACCGGACAGGGGCCCAGGGGGAGCTGTTTTTT.

This CDR3 reads CASSSWTGPEGSGELFF. In DNA form, the CDR3 reads TGTGCCAGCAGCTCCTGGACAGGGCCGGAAGGGTCCGGGGAGCTGTTTTTT. The chain has TRBV11-3 and TRBJ2-2; 8 bases align to TRBD1. The CDR3 consists of 17 residues. Germline V gene data show CDR1 as SGHNT and CDR2 as YENEEA. The V segment lost 4 bases and the J segment 6 bases; nucleotides outside the gene matches: 13.

The V gene is TRBV19, the J gene TRBJ1-3, with a tentative D call TRBD1 (6 bases). There are 16 residues in the CDR3. CDR1 and CDR2 (germline): LNHDA, SQIVND (reference sequence). V lost 5 bases and J 6 bases, leaving 20 bases between the germline ends. The CDR3 coding sequence is TGTGCCAGTAGTCCTGATCGGACAGACTACAAAAACACCATATATTTT. Amino acids: CASSPDRTDYKNTIYF.

The chain links TRBV11-2 to TRBJ2-1; 12 bases fit TRBD2. The CDR3 covers 20 residues. With 0 bases clipped from V and 1 base from J, the junction kept 10 bases outside the gene matches. Germline V CDR1 and CDR2: SGHAT, FQNNGV. CDR3 loop: CASSLDWASGRENSYNEQFF. DNA of the CDR3: TGTGCCAGCAGCTTAGATTGGGCTAGCGGGAGGGAAAATTCCTACAATGAGCAGTTCTTC.

This clone was found once. The rearrangement joins TRBV7-3 to TRBJ2-5; D not resolved. CDR3 length equals 16 residues. Germline assignment: CDR1 SGHTA and CDR2 FQGTGA. V lost 7 bases and J lost 5, with 23 bases in between. The CDR3 DNA reads TGTGCCAGCACCCCCCTTACACTTCCCGAGGAGGAGACCCAGTACTTC. It encodes CASTPLTLPEEETQYF.

The genes are TRBV11-3 and TRBJ1-1, with D maybe TRBD1 (5 bases). V was trimmed by 8 bases and J by 1 base, leaving 14 bases between them. Germline V gene sequence: CDR1 SGHNT, CDR2 YENEEA. The CDR3 length is 14 residues. Here the CDR3 DNA reads TGTGCCAGCTGGGGGAGGGACTGGAACACTGAAGCTTTCTTT. It encodes CASWGRDWNTEAFF.

This clone has just one count. The chain joins TRBV20-1 to TRBJ1-2; D perhaps matches TRBD1 (6 bases). This CDR3 has 13 residues. CDR1 and CDR2 from the germline V gene are DFQATT and SNEGSKA (reference sequence). V gave up 3 bases and J gave up 7 bases, with 15 bases separating them. The DNA of the CDR3 is TGCAGTGCTAGTAACAGGGATAGGGCTGGCTACACCTTC. Translation gives CSASNRDRAGYTF.

This clone was detected only a few times. A junction end diverges from the germline sequence, so it may reflect a read error. This sequence joins TRBV7-3 and TRBJ1-2; 7 bases match TRBD1. CDR1 and CDR2 (germline): SGHTA, FQGTGA. The CDR3 loop spans 14 amino acids. The CDR3 region has the DNA TGTGCCAGCAGCAACACTTTGAACCGGGACAGTTTCGCCTTC. This sequence encodes CASSNTLNRDSFAF.

J is TRBJ1-2 and V is TRBV4-3; no clear D. The CDR3 has 13 residues. Germline values: CDR1 LGHNA, CDR2 YSLEER. Trimming pared 3 bases from V and 8 bases from J, leaving 13 bases between. The CDR3 sequence is CASSQEAGLGYTF. CDR3 nucleotide sequence: TGCGCCAGCAGCCAGGAGGCGGGGTTGGGCTACACCTTC.

A few counts support this clone. A read error may account for a junction end that differs from germline. The genes are TRBV7-8 and TRBJ2-2; no clear D gene. Per the germline V gene, CDR1 is SGHVS and CDR2 is FQNEAQ. This CDR3 spans 15 amino acids. The CDR3 loop is CASSLGPTPTRELFF. CDR3 nucleotides: TGTGCCAGCAGCTTAGGCCCAACACCCACCCGGGAGCTGTTTTTT.

V usage is TRBV18 and J usage is TRBJ1-2; no reliable D call. Germline values: CDR1 KGHSH, CDR2 LQKENI. The V end was cut by 4 bases, the J end by 0 bases, with 12 bases between. The length of the CDR3 is 15 residues. The DNA of the CDR3 is TGTGCCAGCTCACTCGGGCGGGAAGCTAACTATGGCTACACCTTC. Its translation is CASSLGREANYGYTF.

This chain links TRBV7-2 with TRBJ1-4; D unresolved. There are 13 residues in the CDR3. Germline V CDR1 and CDR2: SGHTA, FQGNSA. The germline V and J ends were trimmed by 4 bases and 7 bases, with 10 bases remaining between them. The CDR3 protein is CASSSRGSEKLFF. The DNA of the CDR3 is TGTGCCAGCAGCTCCCGAGGGTCTGAAAAACTGTTTTTT.

The CDR3 reads CASSSQLVRLYEQYF. In DNA form, the CDR3 reads TGTGCCAGCAGCTCCCAACTAGTAAGGCTCTACGAGCAGTACTTC. This rearrangement joins TRBV7-9 to TRBJ2-7; D may be TRBD2 (5 bases). V gave up 4 bases and J gave up 3 bases, with 16 bases separating them. The CDR3 spans 15 residues. From germline, CDR1 is SEHNR and CDR2 FQNEAQ (reference sequence).

The chain employs TRBV11-2 and TRBJ1-4; D not certain. V was trimmed by 0 bases and J by 5 bases, leaving 10 bases between them. Germline lookup yields CDR1 SGHAT and CDR2 FQNNGV. There are 15 residues in the CDR3. The CDR3 spells CASSLEAVANEKLFF. The CDR3, as DNA: TGTGCCAGCAGCTTAGAGGCGGTGGCGAATGAAAAACTGTTTTTT.

This clone was seen a few times. This sequence joins TRBV5-1 and TRBJ2-1, with 9 bases matching TRBD2. The CDR3 covers 18 residues. J was trimmed by 5 bases and V by 0 bases; bases with no gene match: 12. Germline V CDR1 and CDR2: SGHRS, YFSETQ. CDR3 in amino acids: CASSLAAAGGPGDNEQFF. The CDR3 region has the DNA TGCGCCAGCAGCTTGGCGGCAGCGGGGGGCCCCGGGGACAATGAGCAGTTCTTC.

The chain links TRBV4-1 to TRBJ2-7; possibly TRBD1 for D (5 bases). Trimming removed 11 bases at V and 1 base at J, with 18 bases between. In germline, CDR1 is MGHRA, CDR2 YSYEKL. CDR3 length: 14 amino acids. The CDR3 nucleotides read TGCGCCCGTCCAGAGAACAGGTCATCCTACGAGCAGTACTTC. Translated, it gives CARPENRSSYEQYF.

This chain connects TRBV29-1 to TRBJ1-2; 9 bases line up with TRBD1. This CDR3 region has 13 residues. Germline V CDR1 and CDR2: SQVTM, ANQGSEA. Losses at the gene ends were 5 bases for V and 2 bases for J; bases not matched to a gene: 3. The CDR3 DNA reads as TGCAGCGTTCAGGGACAGGGAAACTATGGCTACACCTTC. Encoded protein: CSVQGQGNYGYTF.

This rearrangement joins TRBV18 to TRBJ1-4; D may be TRBD1 (5 bases). CDR3 size: 16 residues. Germline-derived CDR1 and CDR2 are KGHSH and LQKENI. V shed 2 bases and J shed 7 bases, with 17 bases lying between them. CDR3 protein: CASSPGGTGRGEKLFF. CDR3 coding DNA: TGTGCCAGCTCACCAGGCGGCACGGGGAGGGGTGAAAAACTGTTTTTT.